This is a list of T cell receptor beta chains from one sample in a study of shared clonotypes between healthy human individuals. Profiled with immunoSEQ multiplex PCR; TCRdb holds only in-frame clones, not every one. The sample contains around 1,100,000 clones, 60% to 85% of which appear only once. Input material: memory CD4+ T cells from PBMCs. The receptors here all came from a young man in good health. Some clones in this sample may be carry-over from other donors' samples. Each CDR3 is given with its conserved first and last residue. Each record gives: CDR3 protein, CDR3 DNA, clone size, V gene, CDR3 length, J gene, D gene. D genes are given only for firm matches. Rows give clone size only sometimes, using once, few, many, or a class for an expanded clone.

cdr3_aa: CASSTRQGLGAFF
cdr3_nt: TGTGCCAGCAGCACCAGACAGGGGTTAGGAGCTTTCTTT
clone_size: once
v_call: TRBV7-9
cdr3_length: 13
j_call: TRBJ1-1
d_call: TRBD1

cdr3_aa: CASSSLRQGRNEQYF
cdr3_nt: TGCGCCAGCAGCTCGTTGCGACAGGGGAGAAACGAGCAGTACTTC
clone_size: .
v_call: TRBV5-1
cdr3_length: 15
j_call: TRBJ2-7
d_call: TRBD1

cdr3_aa: CASNLDRGDTEAFF
cdr3_nt: TGTGCCAGCAACCTTGACAGGGGGGACACTGAAGCTTTCTTT
clone_size: .
v_call: TRBV6-1
cdr3_length: 14
j_call: TRBJ1-1
d_call: TRBD1

cdr3_aa: CASSPTGAGANVLTF
cdr3_nt: TGCGCCAGCAGCCCGACAGGGGCTGGGGCCAACGTCCTGACTTTC
clone_size: .
v_call: TRBV5-1
cdr3_length: 15
j_call: TRBJ2-6
d_call: TRBD1

cdr3_aa: CASSSWAGAEQFF
cdr3_nt: TGTGCCAGCAGCTCCTGGGCGGGAGCTGAGCAGTTCTTC
clone_size: few
v_call: TRBV7-2
cdr3_length: 13
j_call: TRBJ2-1
d_call: TRBD2

cdr3_aa: CASSSRVGNQPQHF
cdr3_nt: TGCGCCAGCAGCTCCAGGGTCGGAAATCAGCCCCAGCATTTT
clone_size: .
v_call: TRBV5-4
cdr3_length: 14
j_call: TRBJ1-5
d_call: .

cdr3_aa: CASSKEGAIRGPSHEQYF
cdr3_nt: TGTGCCAGCAGCAAAGAGGGGGCGATTCGCGGCCCCAGCCACGAGCAGTACTTC
clone_size: .
v_call: TRBV21-1
cdr3_length: 18
j_call: TRBJ2-7
d_call: .

cdr3_aa: CASSQGLEQYF
cdr3_nt: TGTGCCAGCAGCCAAGGTCTCGAGCAGTACTTC
clone_size: many
v_call: TRBV14
cdr3_length: 11
j_call: TRBJ2-7
d_call: .

cdr3_aa: CASSLQGGNTEAFF
cdr3_nt: TGTGCCAGCAGTTTGCAGGGGGGGAACACTGAAGCTTTCTTT
clone_size: .
v_call: TRBV28
cdr3_length: 14
j_call: TRBJ1-1
d_call: TRBD1

cdr3_aa: CASSGTSGNNEQFF
cdr3_nt: TGCGCCAGCAGCGGGACTAGCGGAAACAATGAGCAGTTCTTC
clone_size: .
v_call: TRBV5-1
cdr3_length: 14
j_call: TRBJ2-1
d_call: TRBD2

cdr3_aa: CASSPNGGSLVGETQYF
cdr3_nt: TGCGCCAGCAGCCCGAATGGCGGGAGTCTGGTCGGAGAGACCCAGTACTTC
clone_size: .
v_call: TRBV4-3
cdr3_length: 17
j_call: TRBJ2-5
d_call: TRBD2

cdr3_aa: CASSRTSVYNEQFF
cdr3_nt: TGTGCCAGCAGCCGGACTAGCGTCTACAATGAGCAGTTCTTC
clone_size: few
v_call: TRBV14
cdr3_length: 14
j_call: TRBJ2-1
d_call: TRBD2

cdr3_aa: CASSPTSGQGESSYNEQFF
cdr3_nt: TGCGCCAGCAGTCCTACTTCGGGACAGGGGGAAAGCTCCTACAATGAGCAGTTCTTC
clone_size: once
v_call: TRBV10-1
cdr3_length: 19
j_call: TRBJ2-1
d_call: TRBD1

cdr3_aa: CASSRTPTGGGTDTQYF
cdr3_nt: TGTGCCAGCAGCCGGACCCCGACAGGGGGCGGCACAGATACGCAGTATTTT
clone_size: .
v_call: TRBV7-6
cdr3_length: 17
j_call: TRBJ2-3
d_call: TRBD1

cdr3_aa: CASRVRTSGSYNEQFF
cdr3_nt: TGTGCCAGCAGGGTGAGGACTAGCGGTTCCTACAATGAGCAGTTCTTC
clone_size: .
v_call: TRBV11-2
cdr3_length: 16
j_call: TRBJ2-1
d_call: TRBD2

cdr3_aa: CASSVGGAATEAFF
cdr3_nt: TGTGCCAGCAGCGTAGGGGGGGCTGCCACTGAAGCTTTCTTT
clone_size: .
v_call: TRBV9
cdr3_length: 14
j_call: TRBJ1-1
d_call: .

cdr3_aa: CASSAGTAEETQYF
cdr3_nt: TGCGCCAGCAGCGCCGGGACGGCGGAAGAGACCCAGTACTTC
clone_size: .
v_call: TRBV5-1
cdr3_length: 14
j_call: TRBJ2-5
d_call: .

cdr3_aa: CASSFVAGADKRVYEQYF
cdr3_nt: TGTGCCAGCAGCTTTGTCGCGGGAGCCGACAAGAGGGTGTACGAGCAGTACTTC
clone_size: .
v_call: TRBV7-9
cdr3_length: 18
j_call: TRBJ2-7
d_call: TRBD2

cdr3_aa: CASKLSTLRGANVLTF
cdr3_nt: TGTGCCAGCAAACTTTCCACCTTAAGGGGGGCCAACGTCCTGACTTTC
clone_size: .
v_call: TRBV2
cdr3_length: 16
j_call: TRBJ2-6
d_call: .

cdr3_aa: CASSDWGSDTQYF
cdr3_nt: TGTGCCAGCAGTGACTGGGGGTCGGATACGCAGTATTTT
clone_size: .
v_call: TRBV6-4
cdr3_length: 13
j_call: TRBJ2-3
d_call: .

cdr3_aa: CASSLLGYTEAFF
cdr3_nt: TGTGCCAGCAGCTTATTGGGTTACACTGAAGCTTTCTTT
clone_size: .
v_call: TRBV7-9
cdr3_length: 13
j_call: TRBJ1-1
d_call: .

cdr3_aa: CASSLKGGYTGELFF
cdr3_nt: TGTGCCAGCAGCCTAAAAGGGGGATACACCGGGGAGCTGTTTTTT
clone_size: .
v_call: TRBV7-9
cdr3_length: 15
j_call: TRBJ2-2
d_call: .